This T cell receptor beta chain was identified during a study of immune characteristics of hereditary and idiopathic chronic pancreatitis. Patients having total pancreatectomy with islet autotransplantation provided the chronic pancreatitis pancreas tissue. Measured with immunoSEQ multiplex PCR; TCRdb has only the in-frame clones, and not every one. The sample contains 11,000 to 15,000 clones, less than 85% of which appear only once. Only one count was recorded for this clone. CDR1 and CDR2 (germline): LGHDT, YNNKEL (reference sequence). The CDR3 length is 17 residues. V trimming: 3 bases; J trimming: 8 bases; junction bases outside the gene matches: 11.

Sequencing was done on a sample of pancreas tissue with hereditary chronic pancreatitis. This rearrangement joins TRBV3-1 (or the pseudogene TRBV3-2) to TRBJ2-1; 12 nucleotides align to TRBD2. The clonotype originates from a human donor with chronic pancreatitis. The CDR3 DNA reads as TGTGCCAGCAGCCATAGCGCGTCTAGCGGGAGGGCCGATGAGCAGTTCTTC. This codes for CASSHSASSGRADEQFF.